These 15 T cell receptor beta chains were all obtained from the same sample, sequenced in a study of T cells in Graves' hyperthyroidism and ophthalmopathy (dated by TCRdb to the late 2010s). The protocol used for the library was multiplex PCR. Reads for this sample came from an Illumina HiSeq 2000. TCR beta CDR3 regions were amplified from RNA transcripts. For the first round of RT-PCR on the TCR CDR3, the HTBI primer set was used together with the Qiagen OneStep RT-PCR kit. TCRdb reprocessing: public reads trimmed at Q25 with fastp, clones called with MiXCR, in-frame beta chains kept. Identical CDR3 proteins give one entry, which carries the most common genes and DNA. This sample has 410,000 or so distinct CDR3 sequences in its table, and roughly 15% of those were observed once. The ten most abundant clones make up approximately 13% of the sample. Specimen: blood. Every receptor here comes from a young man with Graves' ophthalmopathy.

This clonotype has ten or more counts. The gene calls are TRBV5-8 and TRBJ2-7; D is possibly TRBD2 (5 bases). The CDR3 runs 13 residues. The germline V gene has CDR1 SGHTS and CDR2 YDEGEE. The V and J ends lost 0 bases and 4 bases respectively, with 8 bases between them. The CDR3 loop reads CASSLGEWYEQYF. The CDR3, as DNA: TGTGCCAGCAGCTTGGGGGAGTGGTACGAGCAGTACTTC.

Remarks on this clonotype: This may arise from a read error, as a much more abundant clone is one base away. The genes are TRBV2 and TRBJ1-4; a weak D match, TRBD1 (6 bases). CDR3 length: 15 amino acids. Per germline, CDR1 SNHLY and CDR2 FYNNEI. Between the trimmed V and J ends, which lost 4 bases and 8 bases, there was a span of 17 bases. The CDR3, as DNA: TGTGCCAGCAGTGCACATAACGGGGGCCGGGAAAAACTGTTTTTT. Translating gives CASSAHNGGREKLFF.

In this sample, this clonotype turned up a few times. CDR3 nucleotide sequence: TGTGCCTGGAGTGCAGGGCTTACCGGGGAGCTGTTTTTT. Protein sequence: CAWSAGLTGELFF. This sequence joins TRBV30 and TRBJ2-2; maybe TRBD1 (5 bases). This CDR3 spans 13 amino acids. The germline V and J ends were trimmed by 1 base and 5 bases, with 8 bases remaining between them. Germline V gene lookup returns CDR1 GTSNPN and CDR2 SVGIG (reference sequence).

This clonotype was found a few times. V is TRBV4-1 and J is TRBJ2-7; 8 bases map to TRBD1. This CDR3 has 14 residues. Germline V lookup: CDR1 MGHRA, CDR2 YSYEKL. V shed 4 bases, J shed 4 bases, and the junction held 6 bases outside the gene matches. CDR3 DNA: TGCGCCAGCAGCCCGGACAGGGTTAGGTACGAGCAGTACTTC. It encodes CASSPDRVRYEQYF.

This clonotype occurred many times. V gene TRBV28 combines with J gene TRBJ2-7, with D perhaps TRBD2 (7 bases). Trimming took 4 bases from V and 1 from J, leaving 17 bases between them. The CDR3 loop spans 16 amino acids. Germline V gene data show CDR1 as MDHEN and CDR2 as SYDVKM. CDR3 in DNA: TGTGCCAGCAGTTCATCCGCGGGGGCGTTGTCCTACGAGCAGTACTTC. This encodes CASSSSAGALSYEQYF.

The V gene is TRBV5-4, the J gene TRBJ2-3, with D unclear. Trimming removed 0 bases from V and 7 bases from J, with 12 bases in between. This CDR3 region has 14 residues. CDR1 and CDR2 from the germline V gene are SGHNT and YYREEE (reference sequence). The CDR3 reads CASSLATGPHTQYF. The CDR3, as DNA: TGTGCCAGCAGCTTGGCCACTGGACCCCATACGCAGTATTTT. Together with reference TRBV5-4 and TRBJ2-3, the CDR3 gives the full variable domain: ETGVTQSPTHLIKTRGQQVTLRCSSQSGHNTVSWYQQALGQGPQFIFQYYREEENGRGNFPPRFSGLQFPNYSSELNVNALELDDSALYLCASSLATGPHTQYFGPGTRLTVL.

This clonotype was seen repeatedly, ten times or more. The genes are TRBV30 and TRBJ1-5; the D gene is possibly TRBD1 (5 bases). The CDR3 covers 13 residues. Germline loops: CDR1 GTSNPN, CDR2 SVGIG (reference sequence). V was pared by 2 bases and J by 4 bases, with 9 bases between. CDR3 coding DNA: TGTGCCTGGAGTTTACAGGAGAATCAGCCCCAGCATTTT. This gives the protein CAWSLQENQPQHF.

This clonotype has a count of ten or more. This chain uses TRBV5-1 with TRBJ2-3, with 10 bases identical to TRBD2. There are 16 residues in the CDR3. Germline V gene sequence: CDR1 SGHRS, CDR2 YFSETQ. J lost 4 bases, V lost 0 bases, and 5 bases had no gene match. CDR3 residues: CASSLALAGVADTQYF. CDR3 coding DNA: TGCGCCAGCAGCTTGGCCCTAGCGGGAGTAGCAGATACGCAGTATTTT.

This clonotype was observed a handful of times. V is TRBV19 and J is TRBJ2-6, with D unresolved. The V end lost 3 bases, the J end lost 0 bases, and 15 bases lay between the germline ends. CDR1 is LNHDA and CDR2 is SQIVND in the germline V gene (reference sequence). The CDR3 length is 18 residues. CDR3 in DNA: TGTGCCAGTAGTATGTGGGTCCAGGAACGCTCTGGGGCCAACGTCCTGACTTTC. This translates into CASSMWVQERSGANVLTF.

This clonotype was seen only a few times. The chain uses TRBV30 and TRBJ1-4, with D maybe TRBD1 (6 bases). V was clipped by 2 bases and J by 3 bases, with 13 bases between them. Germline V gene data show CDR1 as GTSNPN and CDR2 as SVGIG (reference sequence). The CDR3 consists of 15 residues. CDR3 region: CAWSTRGHPNEKLFF. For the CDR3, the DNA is TGTGCCTGGAGTACCCGGGGACACCCTAATGAAAAACTGTTTTTT.

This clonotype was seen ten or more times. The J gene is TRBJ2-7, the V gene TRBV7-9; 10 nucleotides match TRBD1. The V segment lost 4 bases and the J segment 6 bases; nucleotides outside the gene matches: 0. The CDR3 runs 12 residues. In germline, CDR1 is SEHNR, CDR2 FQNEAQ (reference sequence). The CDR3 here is CASSWTGGEQYF. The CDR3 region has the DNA TGTGCCAGCAGCTGGACAGGGGGCGAGCAGTACTTC.

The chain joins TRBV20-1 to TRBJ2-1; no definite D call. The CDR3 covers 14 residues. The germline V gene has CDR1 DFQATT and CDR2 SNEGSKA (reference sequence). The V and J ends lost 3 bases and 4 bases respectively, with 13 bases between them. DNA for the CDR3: TGCAGTGCTAGCCAGGTTGGGCCATACAATGAGCAGTTCTTC. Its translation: CSASQVGPYNEQFF.

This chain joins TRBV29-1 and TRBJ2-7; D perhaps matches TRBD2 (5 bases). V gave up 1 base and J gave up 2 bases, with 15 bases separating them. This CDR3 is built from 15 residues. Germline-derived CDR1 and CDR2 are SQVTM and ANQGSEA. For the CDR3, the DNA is TGCAGCGTTGAAGGGGCCGGACTTCCCCCCTACGAGCAGTACTTC. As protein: CSVEGAGLPPYEQYF.

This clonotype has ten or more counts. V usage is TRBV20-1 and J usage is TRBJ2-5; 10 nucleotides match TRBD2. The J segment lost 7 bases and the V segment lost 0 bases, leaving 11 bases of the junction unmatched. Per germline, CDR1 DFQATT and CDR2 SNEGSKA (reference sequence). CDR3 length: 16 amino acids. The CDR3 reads CSARDWSGGALGTQYF. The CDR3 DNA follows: TGCAGTGCTAGAGATTGGAGCGGGGGGGCCCTGGGGACCCAGTACTTC.

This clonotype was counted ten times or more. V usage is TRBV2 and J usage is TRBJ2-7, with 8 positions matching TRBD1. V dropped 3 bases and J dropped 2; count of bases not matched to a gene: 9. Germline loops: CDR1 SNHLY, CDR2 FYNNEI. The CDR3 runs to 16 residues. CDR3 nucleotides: TGTGCCAGCAGTGACAATGGACAGGGATCGACCTACGAGCAGTACTTC. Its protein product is CASSDNGQGSTYEQYF.